The rows below give T cell receptor beta chains drawn from one sample of a study of shared clonotypes between healthy human individuals. Profiled with immunoSEQ multiplex PCR; TCRdb holds only in-frame clones, not every one. The profile shows some 2,100,000 clones, approximately 94% of them singletons. Sequencing input: naive CD4+ T cells sorted from blood. The receptors here all came from a man aged 18 to 30 in good health. The CDR3 runs from the conserved cysteine through the conserved F or W. The order of the fields is V gene, D gene, clone size, J gene, CDR3 protein, CDR3 DNA. A D gene is named only where the DNA matches it firmly. Size values are once, few and many counts, or a class for expanded clones, and some rows have none.

V: TRBV18; D: .; size: few; J: TRBJ2-7; CDR3: CASSVRRGTYEQYF; DNA: TGTGCCAGCTCAGTACGACGCGGAACCTACGAGCAGTACTTC
V: TRBV18; D: .; size: .; J: TRBJ1-1; CDR3: CASSDDRNTEAFF; DNA: TGTGCCAGCTCAGACGACAGGAACACTGAAGCTTTCTTT
V: TRBV29-1; D: .; size: .; J: TRBJ1-2; CDR3: CSALGQGTRGYTF; DNA: TGCAGCGCCCTCGGCCAGGGGACTCGAGGCTACACCTTC
V: TRBV28; D: TRBD1; size: .; J: TRBJ1-1; CDR3: CASSFPRTGLNTEAFF; DNA: TGTGCCAGCAGTTTTCCCCGGACAGGATTGAACACTGAAGCTTTCTTT
V: TRBV28; D: TRBD1; size: .; J: TRBJ2-1; CDR3: CASRTTGGAYNEQFF; DNA: TGTGCCAGCAGAACGACAGGGGGCGCTTACAATGAGCAGTTCTTC
V: TRBV9; D: .; size: .; J: TRBJ1-1; CDR3: CASSVKEGTEAFF; DNA: TGTGCCAGCAGCGTTAAAGAGGGCACTGAAGCTTTCTTT
V: TRBV10-3; D: .; size: .; J: TRBJ2-3; CDR3: CAISESGTGTQYF; DNA: TGTGCCATCAGTGAGTCGGGGACGGGTACGCAGTATTTT
V: TRBV14; D: .; size: .; J: TRBJ2-7; CDR3: CASSQNLRTYEQYF; DNA: TGTGCCAGCAGCCAAAACCTAAGAACCTACGAGCAGTACTTC
V: TRBV30; D: .; size: .; J: TRBJ2-3; CDR3: CAASIKGADTQYF; DNA: TGTGCCGCCTCGATAAAGGGGGCAGATACGCAGTATTTT
V: TRBV6-1; D: .; size: .; J: TRBJ1-3; CDR3: CASSEAHSLRGNIIYF; DNA: TGTGCCAGCAGTGAAGCCCACAGTTTGAGAGGAAACATCATATATTTT
V: TRBV5-4; D: TRBD1; size: .; J: TRBJ2-5; CDR3: CASSLDRGRAQYF; DNA: TGTGCCAGCAGCTTGGACAGGGGGCGGGCCCAGTACTTC
V: TRBV2; D: .; size: .; J: TRBJ1-3; CDR3: CASSEFGGQLSSGNTIYF; DNA: TGTGCCAGCAGTGAATTTGGGGGACAACTGAGCTCTGGAAACACCATATATTTT
V: TRBV11-3; D: .; size: .; J: TRBJ2-7; CDR3: CASSRDNYEQYF; DNA: TGTGCCAGCAGCCGAGACAACTACGAGCAGTACTTC
V: TRBV6-1; D: .; size: .; J: TRBJ1-4; CDR3: CAAGRATNEKLFF; DNA: TGTGCCGCGGGCAGGGCGACTAATGAAAAACTGTTTTTT
V: TRBV7-4; D: .; size: .; J: TRBJ2-4; CDR3: CASSLDFGSRGIQYF; DNA: TGTGCCAGCAGCTTAGATTTTGGGTCTCGGGGCATTCAGTACTTC
V: TRBV7-9; D: .; size: .; J: TRBJ1-6; CDR3: CASSTRQENSPLHF; DNA: TGTGCCAGCAGCACCCGACAGGAGAATTCACCCCTCCACTTT
V: TRBV30; D: .; size: .; J: TRBJ1-2; CDR3: CAWQYANYGYTF; DNA: TGTGCCTGGCAGTATGCTAACTATGGCTACACCTTC
V: TRBV19; D: TRBD2; size: .; J: TRBJ2-4; CDR3: CASSILAVAKNIQYF; DNA: TGTGCCAGTAGTATACTAGCGGTAGCCAAAAACATTCAGTACTTC
V: TRBV5-5; D: .; size: .; J: TRBJ2-7; CDR3: CASSLVLGSEQYF; DNA: TGTGCCAGCAGCTTGGTGCTAGGTTCGGAGCAGTACTTC
V: TRBV5-6; D: .; size: .; J: TRBJ2-3; CDR3: CASSLGGTGVSTDTQYF; DNA: TGTGCCAGCAGCTTGGGGGGCACCGGGGTTAGCACAGATACGCAGTATTTT
V: TRBV6-5; D: .; size: .; J: TRBJ2-1; CDR3: CASSRSGNEQFF; DNA: TGTGCCAGCAGTCGTAGCGGCAATGAGCAGTTCTTC
V: TRBV15; D: .; size: .; J: TRBJ1-2; CDR3: CATSRDRIGGGLDYGYTF; DNA: TGTGCCACCAGCAGAGATCGGATAGGCGGGGGGCTCGACTATGGCTACACCTTC
V: TRBV5-4; D: .; size: .; J: TRBJ2-2; CDR3: CASSFSGSNTGELFF; DNA: TGTGCCAGCAGCTTTAGCGGATCGAACACCGGGGAGCTGTTTTTT
V: TRBV5-4; D: .; size: .; J: TRBJ2-7; CDR3: CASSFQAYEQYF; DNA: TGTGCCAGCAGCTTCCAGGCCTACGAGCAGTACTTC
V: TRBV6-5; D: .; size: .; J: TRBJ1-6; CDR3: CASSPRIRKDSPLHF; DNA: TGTGCCAGCAGCCCTCGAATTAGAAAGGATTCACCCCTCCACTTT
V: TRBV5-1; D: .; size: .; J: TRBJ2-5; CDR3: CASSPQGEETQYF; DNA: TGCGCCAGCAGCCCCCAGGGAGAAGAGACCCAGTACTTC
V: TRBV7-2; D: TRBD1; size: .; J: TRBJ1-2; CDR3: CASSLRVYRDRGYYGYTF; DNA: TGTGCCAGCAGCTTAAGGGTGTACCGGGACAGGGGGTACTATGGCTACACCTTC
V: TRBV10-3; D: TRBD1; size: .; J: TRBJ1-6; CDR3: CAISESVRDRGRSPLHF; DNA: TGTGCCATCAGTGAGTCGGTCCGGGACAGGGGGCGTTCACCCCTCCACTTT
V: TRBV14; D: .; size: .; J: TRBJ2-2; CDR3: CASSQLRPANTGELFF; DNA: TGTGCCAGCAGCCAACTAAGACCGGCGAACACCGGGGAGCTGTTTTTT
V: TRBV6-1; D: .; size: .; J: TRBJ2-3; CDR3: CASSEQGPRGTDTQYF; DNA: TGTGCCAGCAGTGAACAAGGCCCAAGGGGCACAGATACGCAGTATTTT
V: TRBV6-6; D: .; size: once; J: TRBJ2-7; CDR3: CASSRRGSYEQYF; DNA: TGTGCCAGCAGTAGGCGGGGCTCCTACGAGCAGTACTTC
V: TRBV7-6; D: .; size: .; J: TRBJ1-4; CDR3: CASSLGGPTNEKLFF; DNA: TGTGCCAGCAGCCTCGGGGGGCCAACTAATGAAAAACTGTTTTTT
V: TRBV7-2; D: TRBD2; size: .; J: TRBJ2-3; CDR3: CASSLALGGGTDTQYF; DNA: TGTGCCAGCAGCTTAGCGCTCGGGGGGGGCACAGATACGCAGTATTTT
V: TRBV30; D: TRBD1; size: .; J: TRBJ2-7; CDR3: CAWDRGFYEQYF; DNA: TGTGCCTGGGACAGGGGATTCTACGAGCAGTACTTC
V: TRBV9; D: .; size: .; J: TRBJ1-2; CDR3: CASSVATRGQGSDGYTF; DNA: TGTGCCAGCAGCGTAGCCACCCGAGGGCAGGGTAGCGATGGCTACACCTTC
V: TRBV2; D: TRBD2; size: .; J: TRBJ2-2; CDR3: CASSARTSGRAAAGELFF; DNA: TGTGCCAGCAGTGCTCGGACTAGCGGGAGGGCCGCCGCCGGGGAGCTGTTTTTT
V: TRBV4-1; D: .; size: .; J: TRBJ2-1; CDR3: CASSQEQRHEQFF; DNA: TGCGCCAGCAGCCAGGAACAGAGGCATGAGCAGTTCTTC
V: TRBV11-2; D: .; size: .; J: TRBJ1-6; CDR3: CASSLVSGSRSPLHF; DNA: TGTGCCAGCAGCTTAGTGAGTGGATCGCGTTCACCCCTCCACTTT
V: TRBV6-6; D: .; size: .; J: TRBJ2-4; CDR3: CASAGGTKNIQYF; DNA: TGTGCCAGCGCGGGTGGGACCAAAAACATTCAGTACTTC
V: TRBV29-1; D: .; size: once; J: TRBJ2-7; CDR3: CSVEPQGQGSYEQYF; DNA: TGCAGCGTTGAACCCCAGGGACAAGGATCCTACGAGCAGTACTTC
V: TRBV7-9; D: .; size: .; J: TRBJ1-6; CDR3: CASSFGGTSPLHF; DNA: TGTGCCAGCAGCTTTGGGGGAACTTCACCCCTCCACTTT
V: TRBV5-1; D: TRBD1; size: .; J: TRBJ1-5; CDR3: CASSLGDSVNQPQHF; DNA: TGCGCCAGCAGCTTGGGGGACAGCGTCAATCAGCCCCAGCATTTT
V: TRBV5-1; D: .; size: once; J: TRBJ2-5; CDR3: CATGRQAQETQYF; DNA: TGCGCCACAGGCCGGCAGGCCCAAGAGACCCAGTACTTC
V: TRBV19; D: .; size: .; J: TRBJ1-5; CDR3: CASSLTWGVSNQPQHF; DNA: TGTGCCAGTAGTTTAACCTGGGGGGTGAGCAATCAGCCCCAGCATTTT
V: TRBV13; D: .; size: .; J: TRBJ2-7; CDR3: CASSLSYGGASTYEQYF; DNA: TGTGCCAGCAGCTTAAGTTACGGGGGAGCCTCTACCTACGAGCAGTACTTC
V: TRBV25-1; D: TRBD2; size: .; J: TRBJ2-3; CDR3: CASSGTSGSHRTDTQYF; DNA: TGTGCCAGCAGTGGGACTAGCGGGAGTCATCGGACAGATACGCAGTATTTT
V: TRBV11-2; D: TRBD2; size: .; J: TRBJ2-5; CDR3: CASSLGMSGGAKETQYF; DNA: TGTGCCAGCAGCTTAGGAATGAGCGGGGGGGCCAAGGAGACCCAGTACTTC
V: TRBV7-9; D: TRBD1; size: .; J: TRBJ2-1; CDR3: CASSPRDRVNEQFF; DNA: TGTGCCAGCAGCCCCCGGGACAGGGTAAATGAGCAGTTCTTC
V: TRBV7-9; D: .; size: .; J: TRBJ1-1; CDR3: CASSLGFTGNTEAFF; DNA: TGTGCCAGCAGCTTAGGATTCACAGGGAACACTGAAGCTTTCTTT
V: TRBV28; D: .; size: .; J: TRBJ1-1; CDR3: CASSLGGRSGTEAFF; DNA: TGTGCCAGCAGTTTGGGCGGGCGAAGTGGCACTGAAGCTTTCTTT
V: TRBV6-6; D: .; size: .; J: TRBJ2-7; CDR3: CASSSVAVTYEQYF; DNA: TGTGCCAGCAGTTCCGTAGCGGTTACATACGAGCAGTACTTC
V: TRBV7-6; D: .; size: .; J: TRBJ2-5; CDR3: CASSLWQGDETQYF; DNA: TGTGCCAGCAGCTTGTGGCAGGGAGACGAGACCCAGTACTTC